A single sample is the source of the 26 T cell receptor beta chains below, sequenced in a study of blood T cell repertoires in COVID-19. Sequencing was performed with immunoSEQ multiplex PCR; in TCRdb, only in-frame clones are kept and a portion is missing. Of approximately 300,000 clones listed, over 75% are singletons. Sequencing input: peripheral blood. All receptors derive from a human donor with COVID-19, enrolled during active disease. The donor label of this sample is uncertain.

This clone was detected once. The chain recombines TRBV5-1 with TRBJ2-3, with D perhaps TRBD2 (6 bases). V lost 0 bases to trimming and J lost 2 bases, with 19 bases between them. This CDR3 has 18 amino acids. CDR1 and CDR2 from the germline V gene are SGHRS and YFSETQ. Here the CDR3 reads CASSLATEGQTVTDTQYF. The CDR3 DNA reads as TGCGCCAGCAGCTTGGCCACGGAGGGGCAAACGGTCACAGATACGCAGTATTTT.

The chain recombines TRBV3-1 (or the pseudogene TRBV3-2) with TRBJ2-3, with D maybe TRBD2 (6 bases). CDR1 LGHDT and CDR2 YNNKEL come from the germline V gene (reference sequence). CDR3 length: 16 residues. V was cut by 3 bases and J by 1 base, with 14 bases left in between. The CDR3 protein is CASSQALAEGTDTQYF. CDR3 in DNA: TGTGCCAGCAGCCAGGCCTTAGCGGAAGGCACAGATACGCAGTATTTT.

This clone was found once. Different DNA sequences within this sample yield the same CDR3. The CDR3 region is CASRPGGNTEAFF. The CDR3 nucleotides are TGTGCCAGCAGGCCCGGAGGGAACACTGAAGCTTTCTTT. The V call is TRBV12-3 or TRBV12-4, the J call TRBJ1-1; D is unresolved. The CDR3 consists of 13 residues. Trimming took 6 bases from V and 1 from J, leaving 9 bases between them.

The rearrangement links TRBV2 to TRBJ1-5; TRBD1 might be the D (6 bases). The CDR3 runs to 14 residues. The V and J ends lost 7 bases and 7 bases respectively, with 17 bases between them. Per germline, CDR1 SNHLY and CDR2 FYNNEI. The CDR3 DNA sequence: TGTGCCAGCACCAGGGGAGCTTTAGGGCAGCCCCAGCATTTT. As protein: CASTRGALGQPQHF.

The chain links TRBV28 to TRBJ2-5; tentative D call: TRBD2 (5 bases). Per the germline V gene, CDR1 is MDHEN and CDR2 is SYDVKM. V was cut by 6 bases and J by 5 bases, with 16 bases left in between. This CDR3 contains 14 residues. The CDR3 DNA is TGTGCCAGCAGCCCCCCCAGCGGAAGGGAGACCCAGTACTTC. This sequence encodes CASSPPSGRETQYF.

Details on this clone: At the DNA level, this CDR3 is encoded by other sequences in the same sample as well. The chain recombines TRBV14 with TRBJ1-1; D gene uncertain. This CDR3 has 13 amino acids. Germline V gives CDR1 SGHDN, CDR2 FVKESK. Trimming stripped 1 base from V and 2 bases from J, with 5 bases between. The CDR3 DNA follows: TGTGCCAGCAGCCAAGGAGTAAACACTGAAGCTTTCTTT. Amino acid sequence: CASSQGVNTEAFF. Supplemented by reference TRBV14 and TRBJ1-1, the full variable domain reads EAGVTQFPSHSVIEKGQTVTLRCDPISGHDNLYWYRRVMGKEIKFLLHFVKESKQDESGMPNNRFLAERTGGTYSTLKVQPAELEDSGVYFCASSQGVNTEAFFGQGTRLTVV.

The genes are TRBV27 and TRBJ2-7, with unresolved D. V was clipped by 3 bases and J by 2 bases, with 8 bases between them. This CDR3 has 13 residues. Germline V lookup: CDR1 MNHEY, CDR2 SMNVEV (reference sequence). The CDR3 sequence is CASSFNPAYEQYF. DNA for the CDR3: TGTGCCAGCAGTTTTAACCCAGCCTACGAGCAGTACTTC.

V gene TRBV19 combines with J gene TRBJ1-1, with TRBD1 matching over 8 bases. Trimming at V came to 2 bases and at J to 5 bases, leaving 4 bases not matched to a gene. Germline lookup yields CDR1 LNHDA and CDR2 SQIVND (reference sequence). The CDR3 has 14 amino acids. The CDR3 sequence is CASSITGGVTEAFF. In DNA, the CDR3 is TGTGCCAGTAGTATAACAGGGGGGGTTACTGAAGCTTTCTTT.

This clone was observed a few times. The chain joins TRBV10-1 to TRBJ2-1, with D possibly TRBD1 on 6 matching bases. The germline CDR1 and CDR2 sequences are WNHNN and SYGVQD (reference sequence). This CDR3 comprises 13 residues. V dropped 6 bases and J dropped 9 bases, with 15 bases sitting between them. In nucleotides, the CDR3 is TGCGCCAGCAGCGAACCTAGCAGGGGTGAGCAGTTCTTC. Translated: CASSEPSRGEQFF.

V is TRBV7-9 and J is TRBJ1-2; a possible D gene is TRBD1 (6 bases). The CDR3 has 14 residues. Trimming shortened V by 4 bases and J by 4 bases, and 13 bases separated the two germline ends. The germline CDR1 and CDR2 sequences are SEHNR and FQNEAQ (reference sequence). CDR3 region: CASSWEGGGYGYTF. DNA for the CDR3: TGTGCCAGCAGCTGGGAGGGGGGTGGCTATGGCTACACCTTC.

The chain joins TRBV2 to TRBJ2-7; no firm D call. V shed 6 bases and J shed 2 bases, with 5 bases lying between them. In germline, CDR1 is SNHLY, CDR2 FYNNEI. This CDR3 is built from 11 residues. For the CDR3, the DNA is TGTGCCAGCAGCCCTACCTACGAGCAGTACTTC. Protein product: CASSPTYEQYF.

This clone has only one observation. The chain carries TRBV4-3 and TRBJ2-7; perhaps TRBD1 as D (5 bases). CDR3 length: 14 residues. V was shortened by 3 bases and J by 4 bases, with 13 bases between the two germline ends. Germline V gene sequence: CDR1 LGHNA, CDR2 YSLEER. The CDR3: CASSQHRSSYEQYF. Written as DNA, the CDR3 is TGCGCCAGCAGCCAGCACAGGTCCTCGTACGAGCAGTACTTC.

The chain uses TRBV6-5 and TRBJ2-3, with D possibly being TRBD1 (6 bases). The CDR3 runs 15 residues. Looked up from germline, CDR1 is MNHEY and CDR2 is SVGAGI. V lost 6 bases and J 0 bases, leaving 13 bases between the germline ends. CDR3 sequence reads: CASRLTGISTDTQYF. The CDR3 coding sequence is TGTGCCAGCAGACTCACAGGGATTAGCACAGATACGCAGTATTTT.

This chain uses TRBV5-1 with TRBJ2-2; TRBD2 agrees at 9 bases. V was pared by 1 base and J by 0 bases, with 7 bases of the junction left unmatched. This CDR3 contains 18 residues. The V gene's germline CDR1 is SGHRS and CDR2 YFSETQ. The CDR3 region is CASSLQAGGLANTGELFF. CDR3 DNA sequence: TGCGCCAGCAGCTTGCAAGCGGGAGGCCTCGCGAACACCGGGGAGCTGTTTTTT.

V gene TRBV9 combines with J gene TRBJ1-5, with 9 bases aligning to TRBD1. Looked up from germline, CDR1 is SGDLS and CDR2 is YYNGEE. The CDR3 spans 15 residues. V dropped 4 bases and J dropped 6; count of bases not matched to a gene: 8. In DNA, the CDR3 is TGTGCCAGCAGCCCACAGGGGGCTCGGGGTCAGCCCCAGCATTTT. Protein product: CASSPQGARGQPQHF. Complete variable domain (other parts from reference TRBV9 and TRBJ1-5): DSGVTQTPKHLITATGQRVTLRCSPRSGDLSVYWYQQSLDQGLQFLIQYYNGEERAKGNILERFSAQQFPDLHSELNLSSLELGDSALYFCASSPQGARGQPQHFGDGTRLSIL.

In this sample, this clone turned up a few times. The V gene is TRBV14, the J gene TRBJ2-3, with D perhaps TRBD2 (5 bases). Between the trimmed V and J ends, which lost 4 bases and 0 bases, there was a span of 20 bases. CDR1 and CDR2 (germline): SGHDN, FVKESK. The CDR3 is made up of 18 amino acids. CDR3: CASSPRRPDPTSTDTQYF. The DNA for the CDR3 is TGTGCCAGCAGCCCAAGGAGGCCGGACCCTACGAGCACAGATACGCAGTATTTT.

The genes are TRBV3-1 (or the pseudogene TRBV3-2) and TRBJ2-4, with D hard to call. The CDR3 runs 14 residues. From germline, CDR1 is LGHDT and CDR2 YNNKEL (reference sequence). Trimming pared 7 bases from V and 2 bases from J, leaving 12 bases between. The CDR3, as DNA: TGTGCCAGCACCTGGGCCTCCTCCAAAAACATTCAGTACTTC. Translation: CASTWASSKNIQYF.

This chain links TRBV6-5 with TRBJ1-2; D is unresolved. Germline-derived CDR1 and CDR2 are MNHEY and SVGAGI. The V gene lost 8 bases and the J gene lost 2 bases, with 12 bases spanning the gap. This CDR3 is 13 amino acids long. The CDR3 DNA sequence: TGTGCCAGCCTATCAACCTCAAACTATGGCTACACCTTC. Protein sequence: CASLSTSNYGYTF.

The CDR3 bases are TGTGCCAGCAGTCCCGGGACTAGCGGGAGCACAGATACGCAGTATTTT. Translation gives CASSPGTSGSTDTQYF. The chain carries TRBV27 and TRBJ2-3; the match to TRBD2 covers 12 bases. The germline CDR1 and CDR2 sequences are MNHEY and SMNVEV (reference sequence). Trimming at V came to 5 bases and at J to 0 bases, leaving 3 bases not matched to a gene. This CDR3 is 16 amino acids long.

A single count supports this clone. The chain uses TRBV5-1 and TRBJ2-3, with D possibly being TRBD1 (6 bases). This CDR3 region has 18 residues. V lost 4 bases, J lost 2 bases, and 23 bases lay in between. Germline V CDR1 and CDR2: SGHRS, YFSETQ. CDR3: CASSLLGDMVRLTDTQYF. The DNA of the CDR3 is TGCGCCAGCAGCCTACTTGGGGACATGGTTCGGCTCACAGATACGCAGTATTTT.

The V and J genes are TRBV19 and TRBJ1-1; 8 bases fit TRBD1. The junction had 7 bases not matched to a gene; V was cut back by 5 bases and J by 2 bases. From germline, CDR1 is LNHDA and CDR2 SQIVND (reference sequence). The CDR3 sequence is 15 residues long. DNA for the CDR3: TGTGCCAGTAGTCCAAAAGGACAGGGAAACACTGAAGCTTTCTTT. It yields the protein CASSPKGQGNTEAFF.

Concerning this clone: The limits of the CDR3 on the DNA are not certain, so only TCRdb's listed CDR3 is given. CDR3 residues: CASSPEPQGTPYIF. The chain carries TRBV19 and TRBJ1-3; the tabulated D call, TRBD1, remains unverified against the DNA. Termini included, the CDR3 measures 14 amino acids. Germline V gene data show CDR1 as LNHDA and CDR2 as SQIVND (reference sequence).

The chain combines TRBV7-9 with TRBJ1-6; possible D gene TRBD1, 5 bases. Germline-derived CDR1 and CDR2 are SEHNR and FQNEAQ (reference sequence). V was cut by 5 bases and J by 9 bases, with 14 bases left in between. The CDR3 spans 14 residues. The CDR3 loop reads CASSPGGGRSPLHF. In DNA, the CDR3 is TGTGCCAGCAGCCCTGGGGGAGGACGTTCACCCCTCCACTTT. Drawing the rest from reference TRBV7-9 and TRBJ1-6, the complete variable domain is DTGVSQNPRHKITKRGQNVTFRCDPISEHNRLYWYRQTLGQGPEFLTYFQNEAQLEKSRLLSDRFSAERPKGSFSTLEIQRTEQGDSAMYLCASSPGGGRSPLHFGNGTRLTVT.

The chain employs TRBV3-1 (or the pseudogene TRBV3-2) and TRBJ1-1; the D gene is possibly TRBD1 (6 bases). V shed 6 bases and J shed 1 base, with 9 bases lying between them. CDR1 and CDR2 from the germline V gene are LGHDT and YNNKEL (reference sequence). This CDR3 has 13 residues. The CDR3 sequence is CASRLRGNTEAFF. The CDR3 nucleotides are TGTGCCAGCAGACTCAGGGGGAACACTGAAGCTTTCTTT.

The chain combines TRBV27 with TRBJ1-1; 7 bases are a match to TRBD1. Per germline, CDR1 MNHEY and CDR2 SMNVEV (reference sequence). The CDR3 sequence is 14 residues long. The V and J ends lost 9 bases and 2 bases, in that order; junction bases with no gene match: 9. The CDR3 DNA reads TGTGCCAGTAGACAGGGTACCCATAACACTGAAGCTTTCTTT. This sequence encodes CASRQGTHNTEAFF.

V is TRBV5-1 and J is TRBJ2-7; a possible D gene is TRBD2 (6 bases). The germline V and J ends were trimmed by 0 bases and 2 bases, with 6 bases remaining between them. The CDR3 runs 13 residues. In germline, CDR1 is SGHRS, CDR2 YFSETQ. CDR3 nucleotides: TGCGCCAGCAGCTTGGAGCGGGCCTACGAGCAGTACTTC. Protein sequence: CASSLERAYEQYF.